These 31 T cell receptor beta chains came from one sample sequenced in a study of beta chain features in type 1 diabetes. Every isolated RNA sample was fully reverse transcribed, so sequencing captured expressed TCRB transcripts. Produced via immunoSEQ multiplex PCR; TCRdb's table is partial and in-frame only. The sample has about 110,000 clones; 40% are singletons. The specimen sequenced was stem cell memory CD4+ T cells from blood. These receptors all stem from a woman younger than 35 in good health.

This sequence joins TRBV9 and TRBJ2-6, with D unclear. Trimming cost V 0 bases and J 0 bases, with 10 bases left between them. The CDR3 extends over 17 amino acids. The germline gives CDR1 SGDLS, CDR2 YYNGEE. CDR3 bases: TGTGCCAGCAGCGTAGTCCCAGCTAGCTCTGGGGCCAACGTCCTGACTTTC. This gives the protein CASSVVPASSGANVLTF.

The V and J genes are TRBV10-3 and TRBJ1-1, with 9 bases lining up with TRBD1. V was pared by 2 bases and J by 4 bases, with 14 bases of the junction left unmatched. Germline V lookup: CDR1 ENHRY, CDR2 SYGVKD. The CDR3 covers 18 residues. CDR3 bases: TGTGCCATCAGTGAGCCCCGACAGGGGGAGTTTTGGGGCACTGAAGCTTTCTTT. This encodes CAISEPRQGEFWGTEAFF.

Only a few counts were recorded for this clone. The rearrangement joins TRBV20-1 to TRBJ2-3, with D unresolved. There are 10 residues in the CDR3. With 4 bases removed from V and 7 bases from J, the gap between germline ends came to 6 bases. CDR1 and CDR2 from the germline V gene are DFQATT and SNEGSKA (reference sequence). Here the CDR3 DNA reads TGCAGTGCTACAGTGAATACGCAGTATTTT. It is translated as CSATVNTQYF.

The rearrangement joins TRBV30 to TRBJ1-2; perhaps TRBD1 as D (5 bases). V lost 3 bases to trimming and J lost 4 bases, with 9 bases between them. Germline lookup yields CDR1 GTSNPN and CDR2 SVGIG (reference sequence). This CDR3 has 12 amino acids. Here the CDR3 reads CAWRTEGYGYTF. Written as DNA, the CDR3 is TGTGCCTGGAGGACAGAAGGCTATGGCTACACCTTC.

This clone was recorded a few times. The chain has TRBV29-1 and TRBJ2-7; 9 bases agree with TRBD2. In germline, CDR1 is SQVTM, CDR2 ANQGSEA. The junction had 7 bases not matched to a gene; V was cut back by 6 bases and J by 4 bases. This CDR3 comprises 13 residues. The CDR3 spells CSVARLADYEQYF. DNA for the CDR3: TGCAGCGTCGCGAGACTAGCGGATTACGAGCAGTACTTC.

The chain links TRBV6-6 to TRBJ2-7; maybe TRBD1 (6 bases). The germline gives CDR1 MNHNY, CDR2 SVGAGI (reference sequence). V was pared by 3 bases and J by 6 bases, with 12 bases between. The CDR3 spans 13 residues. The CDR3 loop reads CASSYRDRSEQYF. The CDR3 coding sequence is TGTGCCAGCAGTTATAGAGACAGGAGCGAGCAGTACTTC.

The chain uses TRBV28 and TRBJ1-3; no reliable D call. Trimming removed 5 bases from V and 0 bases from J, with 8 bases in between. Germline CDR1 and CDR2: MDHEN and SYDVKM. The CDR3 totals 14 residues. DNA of the CDR3: TGTGCCAGCAGTCATCCGAGCTCTGGAAACACCATATATTTT. It encodes CASSHPSSGNTIYF.

This clone has just a few counts. V is TRBV23-1 and J is TRBJ1-4; TRBD1 aligns across 7 bases. TRBV23-1 is filed as an ORF, its function uncertain. The CDR3 loop spans 20 amino acids. Germline trimming cut 0 bases from V and 7 bases from J; bases unmatched to any gene: 20. CDR3: CASSQSVGNRGPWVGEKLFF. In nucleotides, the CDR3 is TGCGCCAGCAGTCAATCGGTGGGAAACAGGGGCCCTTGGGTTGGTGAAAAACTGTTTTTT.

The gene calls are TRBV9 and TRBJ2-7; D possibly corresponds to TRBD2 (5 bases). This CDR3 region has 14 residues. Trimming cost V 4 bases and J 2 bases, with 13 bases left between them. Germline V gene lookup returns CDR1 SGDLS and CDR2 YYNGEE. CDR3 in amino acids: CASSSPWRPYEQYF. CDR3 in DNA: TGTGCCAGCAGCTCCCCGTGGAGGCCCTACGAGCAGTACTTC. Looking up the rest from reference TRBV9 and TRBJ2-7 gives the full variable domain: DSGVTQTPKHLITATGQRVTLRCSPRSGDLSVYWYQQSLDQGLQFLIQYYNGEERAKGNILERFSAQQFPDLHSELNLSSLELGDSALYFCASSSPWRPYEQYFGPGTRLTVT.

The rearrangement joins TRBV7-8 to TRBJ2-1; D is undetermined. Trimming stripped 3 bases from V and 6 bases from J, with 9 bases between. The CDR3 is made up of 13 amino acids. The V gene's germline CDR1 is SGHVS and CDR2 FQNEAQ. This chain's CDR3 is CASSFTISNEQFF. The CDR3 DNA reads TGTGCCAGCAGCTTTACTATCTCCAATGAGCAGTTCTTC.

This clone appeared a few times. At one boundary the junction diverges from the germline segment, which might be a read error. This sequence joins TRBV2 and TRBJ2-1, with D perhaps matching TRBD2 (5 bases). Germline V gene lookup returns CDR1 SNHLY and CDR2 FYNNEI. The CDR3 runs 15 residues. The CDR3 nucleotides read TGTGCCAGCAGTAAAGCCGAGGGCCCCTACAATGAGCAGTTCTTC. As protein: CASSKAEGPYNEQFF.

This chain connects TRBV5-8 to TRBJ2-5; TRBD2 matches 9 bases. Germline V gives CDR1 SGHTS, CDR2 YDEGEE. The CDR3 contains 17 residues. V shed 4 bases and J 6 bases; nucleotides not matched to a gene: 16. The DNA of the CDR3 is TGTGCCAGCAGCAAGCGAAGAGGCGGGAGGGCCATTCAGACCCAGTACTTC. Translation: CASSKRRGGRAIQTQYF.

Regarding this clone: Compared with germline, one end of the junction differs, possibly owing to a read error. This rearrangement joins TRBV5-1 to TRBJ2-3; TRBD1 agrees at 10 bases. This CDR3 comprises 14 residues. Per germline, CDR1 SGHRS and CDR2 YFSETQ. The CDR3 DNA follows: TGTGCCAGCAGCCGGGGACAGGGGAAAGATACGCAGTATTTT. It translates to CASSRGQGKDTQYF.

The chain employs TRBV7-3 and TRBJ2-2; tentatively, D is TRBD2 (5 bases). CDR1 and CDR2 from the germline V gene are SGHTA and FQGTGA. V was cut by 2 bases and J by 1 base, with 8 bases left in between. The CDR3 totals 15 residues. The CDR3 DNA is TGTGCCAGCAGCTTACCCGGGATGAACACCGGGGAGCTGTTTTTT. It specifies CASSLPGMNTGELFF.

The V call is TRBV10-3, the J call TRBJ1-1; D gene uncertain. Germline V gene data show CDR1 as ENHRY and CDR2 as SYGVKD. V was cut by 3 bases and J by 0 bases, with 8 bases left in between. The CDR3 has 14 residues. CDR3 region: CAISENSMNTEAFF. DNA for the CDR3: TGTGCCATCAGTGAAAACAGCATGAACACTGAAGCTTTCTTT.

This chain joins TRBV2 and TRBJ2-7, with D hard to call. From germline, CDR1 is SNHLY and CDR2 FYNNEI. This CDR3 contains 12 residues. The ends were cut back, 4 bases at V and 6 bases at J, with 10 bases in the middle. The CDR3 here is CASSGPRREQYF. In DNA form, the CDR3 reads TGTGCCAGCAGTGGCCCGCGCCGCGAGCAGTACTTC. Full variable domain (outside the CDR3, taken from reference TRBV2 and TRBJ2-7): EPEVTQTPSHQVTQMGQEVILRCVPISNHLYFYWYRQILGQKVEFLVSFYNNEISEKSEIFDDQFSVERPDGSNFTLKIRSTKLEDSAMYFCASSGPRREQYFGPGTRLTVT.

This clone was seen a handful of times. The chain joins TRBV15 to TRBJ2-7; D ambiguous. The ends were cut back, 0 bases at V and 6 bases at J, with 6 bases in the middle. The CDR3 loop spans 12 amino acids. Germline CDR1 reads LNHNV; CDR2 reads YYDKDF (reference sequence). CDR3 coding DNA: TGTGCCACCAGCAGAGATCGGAGCGAGCAGTACTTC. Translated, it gives CATSRDRSEQYF.

This clone was observed a handful of times. The chain is built from TRBV11-2 and TRBJ2-5, with D unresolved. This CDR3 has 14 residues. Trimming removed 1 base from V and 1 base from J, with 7 bases in between. In germline, CDR1 is SGHAT, CDR2 FQNNGV. For the CDR3, the DNA is TGTGCCAGCAGCTTAGGGGCGTTCCAAGAGACCCAGTACTTC. Its protein product is CASSLGAFQETQYF. Variable domain in full (rest from reference TRBV11-2 and TRBJ2-5): EAGVAQSPRYKIIEKRQSVAFWCNPISGHATLYWYQQILGQGPKLLIQFQNNGVVDDSQLPKDRFSAERLKGVDSTLKIQPAKLEDSAVYLCASSLGAFQETQYFGPGTRLLVL.

This chain connects TRBV2 to TRBJ1-5; D gene ambiguous. The CDR3 covers 17 residues. Trimming took 3 bases from V and 1 from J, leaving 16 bases between them. Germline CDR1 and CDR2: SNHLY and FYNNEI. In DNA, the CDR3 is TGTGCCAGCAGTGATTTTTGGAGGGATGTAAGCAATCAGCCCCAGCATTTT. The encoded protein is CASSDFWRDVSNQPQHF. The full variable domain, with the rest looked up from reference TRBV2 and TRBJ1-5, is EPEVTQTPSHQVTQMGQEVILRCVPISNHLYFYWYRQILGQKVEFLVSFYNNEISEKSEIFDDQFSVERPDGSNFTLKIRSTKLEDSAMYFCASSDFWRDVSNQPQHFGDGTRLSIL.

This clone was seen only a few times. The chain joins TRBV5-1 to TRBJ2-4, with D unclear. Trimming stripped 0 bases from V and 8 bases from J, with 9 bases between. CDR3 length equals 13 residues. Looked up from germline, CDR1 is SGHRS and CDR2 is YFSETQ. The CDR3 coding sequence is TGCGCCAGCAGCTTGGGGCAGGCTGACATTCAGTACTTC. Amino acids: CASSLGQADIQYF.

Only a few counts were recorded for this clone. This chain joins TRBV7-2 and TRBJ2-4; D is perhaps TRBD1 (5 bases). The CDR3 totals 12 residues. Trimming took 4 bases from V and 11 from J, leaving 12 bases between them. CDR1 and CDR2 from the germline V gene are SGHTA and FQGNSA. CDR3 amino acids: CASSSTGYVQYF. DNA for the CDR3: TGTGCCAGCAGCTCAACAGGCTACGTTCAGTACTTC.

This rearrangement joins TRBV5-1 to TRBJ2-5; TRBD2 might be the D (6 bases). Trimming took 0 bases from V and 5 from J, leaving 14 bases between them. The CDR3 sequence is 15 residues long. Germline V gene lookup returns CDR1 SGHRS and CDR2 YFSETQ. Here the CDR3 reads CASSLAGGPGETQYF. CDR3 bases: TGCGCCAGCAGCTTGGCCGGAGGGCCAGGGGAGACCCAGTACTTC.

This clone showed up just a few times. Germline and junction disagree at one end, which may indicate a read error. The chain carries TRBV18 and TRBJ2-1; TRBD2 agrees at 9 bases. The V gene's germline CDR1 is KGHSH and CDR2 LQKENI. The CDR3 spans 15 residues. The CDR3 sequence: CASSPSSGIYNGQFF. The CDR3 nucleotides read TGTGCCAGCTCTCCGTCTAGCGGGATCTACAATGGGCAGTTCTTC.

This clone was detected a few times. The V and J genes are TRBV7-8 and TRBJ2-7; a weak D match, TRBD2 (6 bases). CDR1 is SGHVS and CDR2 is FQNEAQ in the germline V gene. CDR3 length: 15 residues. V was clipped by 3 bases and J by 2 bases, with 14 bases between them. The CDR3 loop is CASSLAGTRAYEQYF. CDR3 nucleotides: TGTGCCAGCAGCTTGGCCGGGACTCGCGCCTACGAGCAGTACTTC.

The CDR3, as DNA: TGTGCCAGCTCACCACCGGTAACCGGGAGCCGAGCTGAAGCTTTCTTT. Protein: CASSPPVTGSRAEAFF. The chain couples TRBV18 to TRBJ1-1, with D uncertain. The CDR3 runs 16 residues. CDR1 and CDR2 (germline): KGHSH, LQKENI. V gave up 0 bases and J gave up 6 bases, with 17 bases separating them.

The chain employs TRBV7-9 and TRBJ2-1; TRBD2 matches at 14 bases. Germline V gene data show CDR1 as SEHNR and CDR2 as FQNEAQ (reference sequence). The trim removed 4 bases at V and 8 bases at J, leaving 7 bases unmatched. This CDR3 contains 16 residues. CDR3 sequence: CASSSRLAGGSDEQFF. CDR3 sequence (DNA): TGTGCCAGCAGCTCCAGACTAGCGGGAGGGAGCGATGAGCAGTTCTTC.

The chain couples TRBV7-3 to TRBJ2-1, with D unclear. The CDR3 runs to 15 residues. Between the trimmed V and J ends, which lost 2 bases and 6 bases, there was a span of 14 bases. Germline V lookup: CDR1 SGHTA, CDR2 FQGTGA. As DNA, the CDR3 is TGTGCCAGCAGCTTACAGGCCGGTACCCTCAATGAGCAGTTCTTC. This codes for CASSLQAGTLNEQFF.

The genes are TRBV15 and TRBJ1-1; no clear D gene. V lost 0 bases and J 0 bases, leaving 11 bases between the germline ends. CDR1 LNHNV and CDR2 YYDKDF come from the germline V gene (reference sequence). The CDR3 spans 16 residues. CDR3 sequence reads: CATSREWPGMNTEAFF. CDR3 nucleotide sequence: TGTGCCACCAGCAGAGAATGGCCGGGGATGAACACTGAAGCTTTCTTT.

A remark on this clone: Mismatch with germline at one junction end may stem from a read error. The chain joins TRBV28 to TRBJ2-7; D remains unclear. This CDR3 region has 12 residues. Germline assignment: CDR1 MDHEN and CDR2 SYDVKM. The CDR3 protein is CASSLYFYEQYF. In DNA, the CDR3 is TGTGCCAGCAGCTTATACTTCTACGAGCAGTACTTC.

This clone was seen a few times. The chain has TRBV27 and TRBJ2-2, with TRBD2 matching 7 bases. This CDR3 spans 14 amino acids. V shed 9 bases and J 0 bases; nucleotides not matched to a gene: 4. Germline CDR1 is MNHEY and CDR2 is SMNVEV (reference sequence). The CDR3 DNA is TGTGCCAGTCGAGCGGGGTCGAACACCGGGGAGCTGTTTTTT. Its translation: CASRAGSNTGELFF.

This sequence joins TRBV30 and TRBJ2-1; D remains unclear. Germline lookup yields CDR1 GTSNPN and CDR2 SVGIG (reference sequence). V lost 0 bases and J lost 9, with 15 bases in between. The length of the CDR3 is 14 residues. In DNA, the CDR3 is TGTGCCTGGAGTGTACTTCAGGTAATTACTGAGCAGTTCTTC. It codes for CAWSVLQVITEQFF.